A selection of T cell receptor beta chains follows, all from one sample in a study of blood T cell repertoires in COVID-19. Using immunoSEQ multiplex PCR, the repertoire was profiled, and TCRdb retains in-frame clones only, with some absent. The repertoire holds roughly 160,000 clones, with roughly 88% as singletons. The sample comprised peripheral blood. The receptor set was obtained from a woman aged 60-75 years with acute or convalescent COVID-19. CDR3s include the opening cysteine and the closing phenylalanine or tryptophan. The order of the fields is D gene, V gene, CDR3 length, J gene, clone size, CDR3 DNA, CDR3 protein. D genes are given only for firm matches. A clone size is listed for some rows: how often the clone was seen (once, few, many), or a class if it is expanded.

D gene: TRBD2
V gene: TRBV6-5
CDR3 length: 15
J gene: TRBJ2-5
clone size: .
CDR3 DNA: TGTGCCAGCAGTTACTCGAGGCGGGGGGAAGTGACCCAGTACTTC
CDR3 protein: CASSYSRRGEVTQYF

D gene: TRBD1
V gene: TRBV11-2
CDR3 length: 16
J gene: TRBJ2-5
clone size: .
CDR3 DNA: TGTGCCAGCAGCACCTTACAGGGGGCTACCCCTTCGAACCAGTACTTC
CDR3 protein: CASSTLQGATPSNQYF

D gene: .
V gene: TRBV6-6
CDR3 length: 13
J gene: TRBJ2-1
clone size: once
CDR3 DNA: TGTGCCAGCAGTTACCGTGAGGCGTATGAGCAGTTCTTC
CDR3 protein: CASSYREAYEQFF

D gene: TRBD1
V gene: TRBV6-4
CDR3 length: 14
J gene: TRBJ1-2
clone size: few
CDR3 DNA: TGTGCCAGCAGGGGGGACAGAGAGGACTATGGCTACACCTTC
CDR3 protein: CASRGDREDYGYTF

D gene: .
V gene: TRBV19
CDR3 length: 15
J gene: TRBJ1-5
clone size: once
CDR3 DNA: TGTGCCAGTAGATTGGACACGGGGGTCAATCAGCCCCAGCATTTT
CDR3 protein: CASRLDTGVNQPQHF

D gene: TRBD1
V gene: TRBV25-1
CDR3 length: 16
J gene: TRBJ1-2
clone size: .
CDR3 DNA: TGTGCCAGCAGTGGACAGGGGGCGCCTTCCGCCTATGGCTACACCTTC
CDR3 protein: CASSGQGAPSAYGYTF

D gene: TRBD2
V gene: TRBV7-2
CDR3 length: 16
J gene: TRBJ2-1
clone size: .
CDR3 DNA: TGTGCCAGCAGCTTAGAGACTAGCGGGGGTTACAATGAGCAGTTCTTC
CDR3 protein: CASSLETSGGYNEQFF

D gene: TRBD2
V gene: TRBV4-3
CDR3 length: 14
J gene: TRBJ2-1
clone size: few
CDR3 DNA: TGCGCCAGCAGCCACGGGACTTCTAGCGGTGAGCAGTTCTTC
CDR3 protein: CASSHGTSSGEQFF

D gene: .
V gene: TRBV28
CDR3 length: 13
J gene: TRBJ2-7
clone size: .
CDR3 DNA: TGTGCCAGCAGTTCACGCGTTCCGTACGAGCAGTACTTC
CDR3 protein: CASSSRVPYEQYF

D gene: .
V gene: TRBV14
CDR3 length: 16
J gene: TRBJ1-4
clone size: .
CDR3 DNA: TGTGCCAGCAGCCAGGGATTACCAGGGGCCCGGGGGGAACTGTTTTTT
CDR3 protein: CASSQGLPGARGELFF

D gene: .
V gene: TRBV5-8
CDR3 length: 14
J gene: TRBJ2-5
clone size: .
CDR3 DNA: TGTGCCAGCGCGCGGGGACAGACTAAAGAGACCCAGTACTTC
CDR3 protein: CASARGQTKETQYF

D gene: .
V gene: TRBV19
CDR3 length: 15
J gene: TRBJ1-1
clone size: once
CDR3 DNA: TGTGCCAGTAGTATAGACCCTAGCGGGAGCACTGAAGCTTTCTTT
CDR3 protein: CASSIDPSGSTEAFF

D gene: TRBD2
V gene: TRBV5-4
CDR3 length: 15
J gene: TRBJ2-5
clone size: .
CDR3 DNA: TGTGCCAGCAGCGGACTGACTAGCGGGGGAGAGACCCAGTACTTC
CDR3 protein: CASSGLTSGGETQYF

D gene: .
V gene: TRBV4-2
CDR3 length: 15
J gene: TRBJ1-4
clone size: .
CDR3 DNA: TGTGCCAGCAGCCAAGAACCGAGCGTGAATGAAAAACTGTTTTTT
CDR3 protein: CASSQEPSVNEKLFF

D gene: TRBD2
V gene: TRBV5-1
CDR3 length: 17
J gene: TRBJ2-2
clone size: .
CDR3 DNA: TGCGCCAGCAGCGGAGGACTAGCGGGGGTGAACACCGGGGAGCTGTTTTTT
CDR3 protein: CASSGGLAGVNTGELFF

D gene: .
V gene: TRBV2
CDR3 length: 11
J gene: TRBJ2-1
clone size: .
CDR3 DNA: TGTGCCAGCGGAGGGAGCGATGAGCAGTTCTTC
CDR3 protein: CASGGSDEQFF

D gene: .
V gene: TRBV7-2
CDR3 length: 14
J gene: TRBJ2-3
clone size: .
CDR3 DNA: TGTGCCAGCAGCCAGGACAGACCACCGGATACGCAGTATTTT
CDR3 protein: CASSQDRPPDTQYF

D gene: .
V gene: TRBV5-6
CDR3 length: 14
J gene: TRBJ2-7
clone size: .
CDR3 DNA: TGTGCCAGCAGCGCCCAGGGCCTCCCCTACGAGCAGTACTTC
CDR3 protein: CASSAQGLPYEQYF

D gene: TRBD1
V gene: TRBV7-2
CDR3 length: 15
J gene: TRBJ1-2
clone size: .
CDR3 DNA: TGTGCCAGCAGCTTATGGGACAGGGGGCGTGAAGGCTACACCTTC
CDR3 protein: CASSLWDRGREGYTF

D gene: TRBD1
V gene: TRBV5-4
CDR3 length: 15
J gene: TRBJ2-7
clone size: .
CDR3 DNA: TGTGCCAGCAGCTCAGGGGGCTCGGGATCCTACGAGCAGTACTTC
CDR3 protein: CASSSGGSGSYEQYF

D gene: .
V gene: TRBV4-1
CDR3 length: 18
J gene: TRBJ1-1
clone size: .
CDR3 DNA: TGCGCCAGCAGCCAAGATCCGGACAGAGCCGAAAAAAACACTGAAGCTTTCTTT
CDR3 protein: CASSQDPDRAEKNTEAFF

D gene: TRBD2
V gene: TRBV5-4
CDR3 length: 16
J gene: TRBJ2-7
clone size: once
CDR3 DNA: TGTGCCAGCAGCGCCTCGACTAGCGGGGGGAAATACGAGCAGTACTTC
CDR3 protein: CASSASTSGGKYEQYF

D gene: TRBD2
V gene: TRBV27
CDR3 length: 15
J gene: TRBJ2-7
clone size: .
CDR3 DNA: TGTGCCAGCAGAGGACTAGCCGTTAGCTCCTACGAGCAGTACTTC
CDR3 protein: CASRGLAVSSYEQYF

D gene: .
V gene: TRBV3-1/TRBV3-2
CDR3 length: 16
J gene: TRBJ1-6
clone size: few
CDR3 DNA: TGTGCCAGCAGCCAGGCGGGTCGAACGGGGAGATCACCCCTCCACTTT
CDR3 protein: CASSQAGRTGRSPLHF

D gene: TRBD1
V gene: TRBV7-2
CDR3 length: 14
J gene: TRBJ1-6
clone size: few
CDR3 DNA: TGTGCCAGCAGCTTTTCAGGGGGTAATTCACCCCTCCACTTT
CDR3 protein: CASSFSGGNSPLHF

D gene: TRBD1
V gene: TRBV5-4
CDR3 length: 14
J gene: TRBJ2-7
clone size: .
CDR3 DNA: TGTGCCAGCAGACCGGGACAGGGTGATTACGAGCAGTACTTC
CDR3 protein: CASRPGQGDYEQYF

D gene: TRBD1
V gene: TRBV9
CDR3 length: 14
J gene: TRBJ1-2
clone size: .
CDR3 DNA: TGTGCCAGCAGGCGGGGACAGGGTAGCTATGGCTACACCTTC
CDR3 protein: CASRRGQGSYGYTF

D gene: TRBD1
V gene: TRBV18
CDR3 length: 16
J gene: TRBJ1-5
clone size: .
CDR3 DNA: TGTGCCAGCTCACCACCCGGGACAGGGGTCAATCAGCCCCAGCATTTT
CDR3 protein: CASSPPGTGVNQPQHF

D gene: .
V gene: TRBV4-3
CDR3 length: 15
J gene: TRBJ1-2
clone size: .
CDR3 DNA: TGCGCCAGCAGCCAAGGGCCCACAGGGCCCTATGGCTACACCTTC
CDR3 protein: CASSQGPTGPYGYTF

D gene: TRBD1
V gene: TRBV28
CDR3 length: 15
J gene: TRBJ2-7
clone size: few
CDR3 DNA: TGTGCCAGCAGTGCTCCCGGGACAGGGGGCCACGAGCAGTACTTC
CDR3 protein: CASSAPGTGGHEQYF

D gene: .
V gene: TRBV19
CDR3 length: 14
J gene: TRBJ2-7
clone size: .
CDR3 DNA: TGTGCCAGTAGGAACAGGGGGGGGTCCTACGAGCAGTACTTC
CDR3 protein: CASRNRGGSYEQYF

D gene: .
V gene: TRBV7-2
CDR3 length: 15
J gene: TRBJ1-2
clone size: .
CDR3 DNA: TGTGCCAGCAGCCTCGGGCACGGGACACGGGATGGCTACACCTTC
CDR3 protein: CASSLGHGTRDGYTF

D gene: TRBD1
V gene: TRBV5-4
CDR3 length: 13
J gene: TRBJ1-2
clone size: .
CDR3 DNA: TGTGCCAGCAGCTTAGACAGGGTCCCTGGCTACACCTTC
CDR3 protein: CASSLDRVPGYTF

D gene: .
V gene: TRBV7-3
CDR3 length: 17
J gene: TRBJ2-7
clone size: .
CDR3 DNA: TGTGCCAGCAGCCCCCTAGGCGGCAGCTATGCGTCGTCCGAGCAGTACTTC
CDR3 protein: CASSPLGGSYASSEQYF

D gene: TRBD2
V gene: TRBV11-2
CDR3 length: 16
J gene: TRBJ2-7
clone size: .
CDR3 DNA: TGTGCCAGCAGCCCTATCCTTAGCGGGGCCTCCTACGAGCAGTACTTC
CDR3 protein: CASSPILSGASYEQYF

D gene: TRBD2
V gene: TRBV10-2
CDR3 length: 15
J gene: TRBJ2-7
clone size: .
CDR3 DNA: TGCGCCAGCCTTGCCCAGCGGGGGAAATCCTACGAGCAGTACTTC
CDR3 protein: CASLAQRGKSYEQYF

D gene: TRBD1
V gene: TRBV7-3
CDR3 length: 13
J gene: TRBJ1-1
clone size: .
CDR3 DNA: TGTGCCAGCAGCTTCGGACAGGCGGGTGAAGCTTTCTTT
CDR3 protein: CASSFGQAGEAFF

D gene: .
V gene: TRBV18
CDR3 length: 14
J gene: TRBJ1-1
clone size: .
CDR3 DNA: TGTGCCAGCTCACCACCGGAGGAGCGGACTGAAGCTTTCTTT
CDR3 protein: CASSPPEERTEAFF

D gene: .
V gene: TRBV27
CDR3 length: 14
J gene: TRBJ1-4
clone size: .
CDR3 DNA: TGTGCCAGCAGTTTATCCCAGCTGGGCGAAAAACTGTTTTTT
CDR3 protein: CASSLSQLGEKLFF

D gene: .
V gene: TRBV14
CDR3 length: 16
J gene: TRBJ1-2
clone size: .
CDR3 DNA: TGTGCCAGCAGCCAAGATCCCCTTATATCGGGTGATGGCTACACCTTC
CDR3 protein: CASSQDPLISGDGYTF

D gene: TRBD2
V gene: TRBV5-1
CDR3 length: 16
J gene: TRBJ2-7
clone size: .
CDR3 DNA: TGCGCCAGCAGCTTGGCCGGTTTAGCGGGCATCTACGAGCAGTACTTC
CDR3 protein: CASSLAGLAGIYEQYF

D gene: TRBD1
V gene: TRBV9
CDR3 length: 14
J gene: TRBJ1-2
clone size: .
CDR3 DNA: TGTGCCAGCAGCGTAACAGGGGGCGACTATGGCTACACCTTC
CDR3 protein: CASSVTGGDYGYTF

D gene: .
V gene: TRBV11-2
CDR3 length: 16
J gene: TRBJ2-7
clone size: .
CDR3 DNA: TGTGCCAGCAGCTTATTTCGGGGGAGCCCCTCCTACGAGCAGTACTTC
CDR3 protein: CASSLFRGSPSYEQYF

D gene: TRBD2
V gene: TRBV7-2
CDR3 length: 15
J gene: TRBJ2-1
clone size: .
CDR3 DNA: TGTGCCAGCACCCCCAGAGGGAGCGGGGGATGGGAGCAGTTCTTC
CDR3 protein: CASTPRGSGGWEQFF

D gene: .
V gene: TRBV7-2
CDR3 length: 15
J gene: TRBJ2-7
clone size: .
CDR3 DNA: TGTGCCAGCAGCTTAAGTTGGGGGGAAGGCAACGAGCAGTACTTC
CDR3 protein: CASSLSWGEGNEQYF

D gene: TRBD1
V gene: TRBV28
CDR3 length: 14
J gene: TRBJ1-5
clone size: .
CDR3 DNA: TGTGCCAGCAGCCAACAGGGGGCAGGTCAGCCCCAGCATTTT
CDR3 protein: CASSQQGAGQPQHF